This TCR beta chain was captured in a study of OX40 agonist ivuxolimab in advanced cancers. The wider study: Ivuxolimab, an agonist antibody against OX40 (CD134), was given to patients. Notes on the study in general: Clonal expansion in partial responders at 0.1-3.0 mg/kg ranked among the lowest. The study observed clonal expansion of CD4+ and CD8+ blood T cells by week 6 at 0.1 to 3.0 mg/kg.

For this clone: Its target is unknown.

The assay was immunoSEQ multiplex PCR, and TCRdb's table has in-frame clones only and misses some. The sample shows more than 9,500 clones, approximately 82% of them seen only once. The V end was cut by 7 bases, the J end by 1 base, with 18 bases between. This CDR3 comprises 16 residues. Per the germline V gene, CDR1 is SGHVS and CDR2 is FNYEAQ. The material sequenced was CD4+ or CD8+ T cells sorted from blood, taken in a trial of the OX40 agonist ivuxolimab. The genes are TRBV7-6 and TRBJ2-3; D is unclear. The TCR comes from an adult with an advanced solid tumor such as melanoma, head and neck, liver or kidney cancer. The CDR3 region has the DNA TGTGCCAGCAATCTAAATGGCATCTCCGGCACAGATACGCAGTATTTT. It yields the protein CASNLNGISGTDTQYF.